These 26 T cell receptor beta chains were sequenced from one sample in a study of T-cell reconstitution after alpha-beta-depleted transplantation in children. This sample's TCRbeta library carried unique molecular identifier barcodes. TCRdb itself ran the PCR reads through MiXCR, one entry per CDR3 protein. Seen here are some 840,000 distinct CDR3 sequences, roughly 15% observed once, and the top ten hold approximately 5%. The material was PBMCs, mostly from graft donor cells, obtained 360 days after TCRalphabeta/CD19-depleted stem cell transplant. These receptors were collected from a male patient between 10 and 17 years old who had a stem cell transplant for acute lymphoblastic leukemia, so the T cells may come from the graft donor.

CDR3 amino acids: CASSPDGTSWNEQFF. In DNA, the CDR3 is TGTGCCAGCAGCCCCGACGGGACTAGCTGGAATGAGCAGTTCTTC. V and J are TRBV9 and TRBJ2-1; TRBD2 aligns across 9 bases. With 4 bases clipped from V and 7 bases from J, the junction kept 9 bases outside the gene matches. Germline CDR1 and CDR2: SGDLS and YYNGEE. The CDR3 has 15 amino acids.

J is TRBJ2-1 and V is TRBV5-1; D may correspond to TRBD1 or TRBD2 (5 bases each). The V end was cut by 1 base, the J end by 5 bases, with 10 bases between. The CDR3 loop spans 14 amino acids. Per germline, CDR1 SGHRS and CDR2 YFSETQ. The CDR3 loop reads CASSLIGDHNEQFF. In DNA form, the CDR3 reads TGCGCCAGCAGCTTGATCGGGGACCACAATGAGCAGTTCTTC.

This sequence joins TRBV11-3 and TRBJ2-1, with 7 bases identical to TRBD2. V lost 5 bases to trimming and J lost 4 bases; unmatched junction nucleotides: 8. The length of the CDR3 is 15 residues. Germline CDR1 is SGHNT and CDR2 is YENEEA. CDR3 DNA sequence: TGTGCCAGCAGCCTGCTAGGGGAGGGGTACAATGAGCAGTTCTTC. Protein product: CASSLLGEGYNEQFF.

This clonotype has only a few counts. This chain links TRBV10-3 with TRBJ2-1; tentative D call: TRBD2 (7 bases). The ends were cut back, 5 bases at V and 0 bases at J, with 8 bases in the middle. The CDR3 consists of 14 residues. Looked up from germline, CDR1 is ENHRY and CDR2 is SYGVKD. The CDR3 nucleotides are TGTGCCATCAGTCGGGGGGCCTCCTACAATGAGCAGTTCTTC. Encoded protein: CAISRGASYNEQFF.

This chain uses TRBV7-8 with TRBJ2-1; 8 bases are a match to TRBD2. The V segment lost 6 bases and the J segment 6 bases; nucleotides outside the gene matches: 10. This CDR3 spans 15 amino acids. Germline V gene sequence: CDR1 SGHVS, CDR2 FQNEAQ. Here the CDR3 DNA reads TGTGCCAGCAGGGCGGGGGGCCCCATATTCAATGAGCAGTTCTTC. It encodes CASRAGGPIFNEQFF. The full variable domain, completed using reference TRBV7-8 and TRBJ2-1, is GAGVSQSPRYKVAKRGQDVALRCDPISGHVSLFWYQQALGQGPEFLTYFQNEAQLDKSGLPSDRFFAERPEGSVSTLKIQRTQQEDSAVYLCASRAGGPIFNEQFFGPGTRLTVL.

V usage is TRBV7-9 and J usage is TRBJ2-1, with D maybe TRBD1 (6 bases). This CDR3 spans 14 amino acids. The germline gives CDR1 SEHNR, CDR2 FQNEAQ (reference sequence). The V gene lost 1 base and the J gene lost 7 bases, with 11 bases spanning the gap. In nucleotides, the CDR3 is TGTGCCAGCAGCTTAGGTCAGGGGTGGAATGAGCAGTTCTTC. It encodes CASSLGQGWNEQFF.

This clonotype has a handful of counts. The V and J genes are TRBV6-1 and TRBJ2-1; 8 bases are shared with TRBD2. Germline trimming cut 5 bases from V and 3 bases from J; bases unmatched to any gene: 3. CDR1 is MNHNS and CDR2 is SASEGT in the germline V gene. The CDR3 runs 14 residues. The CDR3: CASSSGSFYNEQFF. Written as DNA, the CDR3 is TGTGCCAGCAGTAGCGGGAGCTTCTACAATGAGCAGTTCTTC.

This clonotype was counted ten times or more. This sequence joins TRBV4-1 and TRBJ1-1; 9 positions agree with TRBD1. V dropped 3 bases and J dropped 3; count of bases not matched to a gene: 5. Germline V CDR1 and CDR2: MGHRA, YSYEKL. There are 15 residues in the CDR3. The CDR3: CASSQLTGGYTEAFF. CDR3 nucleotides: TGCGCCAGCAGCCAGCTGACAGGGGGTTACACTGAAGCTTTCTTT.

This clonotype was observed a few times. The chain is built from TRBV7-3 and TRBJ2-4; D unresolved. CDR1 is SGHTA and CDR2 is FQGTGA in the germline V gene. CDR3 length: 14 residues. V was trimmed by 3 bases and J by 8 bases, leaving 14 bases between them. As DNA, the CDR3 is TGTGCCAGCAGCTTGGGCGGCGATGCGGACATTCAGTACTTC. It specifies CASSLGGDADIQYF.

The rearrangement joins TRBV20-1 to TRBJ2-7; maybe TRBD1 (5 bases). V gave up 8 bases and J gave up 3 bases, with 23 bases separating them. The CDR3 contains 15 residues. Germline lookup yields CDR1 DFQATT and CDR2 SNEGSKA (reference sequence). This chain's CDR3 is CSHHRPLPQGYEQYF. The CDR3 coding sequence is TGCAGTCACCACCGACCCTTACCTCAGGGCTACGAGCAGTACTTC.

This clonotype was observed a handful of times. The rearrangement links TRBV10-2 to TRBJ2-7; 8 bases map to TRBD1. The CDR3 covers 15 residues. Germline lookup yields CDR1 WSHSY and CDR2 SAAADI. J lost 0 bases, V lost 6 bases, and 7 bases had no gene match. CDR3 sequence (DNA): TGCGCCAGCAGCCGGACAGGGATTAGCTCCTACGAGCAGTACTTC. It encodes CASSRTGISSYEQYF.

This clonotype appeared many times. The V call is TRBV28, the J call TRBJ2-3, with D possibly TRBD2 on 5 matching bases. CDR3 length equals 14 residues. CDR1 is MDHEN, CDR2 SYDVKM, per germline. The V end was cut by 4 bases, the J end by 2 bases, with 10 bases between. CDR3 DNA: TGTGCCAGCAGTTCAGAGCGGAACACAGATACGCAGTATTTT. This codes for CASSSERNTDTQYF.

The CDR3: CASSIGTGGGETQYF. The CDR3 bases are TGTGCCAGCAGCATCGGTACAGGGGGCGGGGAGACCCAGTACTTC. The rearrangement joins TRBV7-7 to TRBJ2-5; 9 bases agree with TRBD1. The germline CDR1 and CDR2 sequences are SSHAT and FNYEAQ (reference sequence). The V segment lost 5 bases and the J segment 5 bases; nucleotides outside the gene matches: 9. The CDR3 consists of 15 residues.

CDR3 amino acids: CASSLSHLNTEAFF. DNA for the CDR3: TGTGCCAGCAGTTTATCCCACTTGAACACTGAAGCTTTCTTT. The rearrangement joins TRBV27 to TRBJ1-1; D ambiguous. CDR1 MNHEY and CDR2 SMNVEV come from the germline V gene (reference sequence). This CDR3 contains 14 residues. The V end was cut by 0 bases, the J end by 0 bases, with 5 bases between.

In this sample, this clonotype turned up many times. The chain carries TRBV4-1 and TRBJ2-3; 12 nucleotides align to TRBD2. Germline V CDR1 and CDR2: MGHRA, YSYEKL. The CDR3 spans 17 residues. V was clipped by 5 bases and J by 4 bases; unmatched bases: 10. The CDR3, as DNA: TGCGCCAGCAGCAAAGGGCCTAGCGGGAGGGCCTCAGATACGCAGTATTTT. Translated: CASSKGPSGRASDTQYF.

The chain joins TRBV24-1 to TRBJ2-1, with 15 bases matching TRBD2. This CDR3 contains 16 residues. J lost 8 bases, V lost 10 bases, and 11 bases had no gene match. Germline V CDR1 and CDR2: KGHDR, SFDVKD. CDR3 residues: CATTGLAGGPGDEQFF. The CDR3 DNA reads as TGTGCCACTACTGGACTAGCGGGAGGGCCAGGGGATGAGCAGTTCTTC.

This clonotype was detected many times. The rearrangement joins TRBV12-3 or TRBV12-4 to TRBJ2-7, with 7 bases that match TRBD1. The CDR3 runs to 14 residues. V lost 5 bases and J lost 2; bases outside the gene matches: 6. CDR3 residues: CASSLGTETYEQYF. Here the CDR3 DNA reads TGTGCCAGCAGTCTAGGGACAGAAACCTACGAGCAGTACTTC.

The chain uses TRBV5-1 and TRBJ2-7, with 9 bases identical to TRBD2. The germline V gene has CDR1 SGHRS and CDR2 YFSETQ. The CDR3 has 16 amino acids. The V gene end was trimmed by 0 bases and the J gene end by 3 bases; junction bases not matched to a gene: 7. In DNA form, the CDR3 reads TGCGCCAGCAGCTTGGATGGGCCTAGCGGGATCTACGAGCAGTACTTC. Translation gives CASSLDGPSGIYEQYF.

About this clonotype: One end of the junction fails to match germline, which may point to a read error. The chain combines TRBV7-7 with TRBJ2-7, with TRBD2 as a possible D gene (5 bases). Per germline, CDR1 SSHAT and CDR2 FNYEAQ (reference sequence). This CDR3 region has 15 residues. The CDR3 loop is CEFPFTGSRYDEQYF. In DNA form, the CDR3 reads TGCGAATTTCCTTTTACGGGGTCCAGATACGACGAGCAGTACTTC.

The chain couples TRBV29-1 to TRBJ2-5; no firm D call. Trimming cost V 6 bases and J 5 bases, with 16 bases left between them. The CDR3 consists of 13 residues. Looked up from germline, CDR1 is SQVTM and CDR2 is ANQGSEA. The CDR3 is CSVNPIGLETQYF. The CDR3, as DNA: TGCAGCGTCAACCCGATAGGGTTGGAGACCCAGTACTTC. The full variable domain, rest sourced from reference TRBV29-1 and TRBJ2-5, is SAVISQKPSRDICQRGTSLTIQCQVDSQVTMMFWYRQQPGQSLTLIATANQGSEATYESGFVIDKFPISRPNLTFSTLTVSNMSPEDSSIYLCSVNPIGLETQYFGPGTRLLVL.

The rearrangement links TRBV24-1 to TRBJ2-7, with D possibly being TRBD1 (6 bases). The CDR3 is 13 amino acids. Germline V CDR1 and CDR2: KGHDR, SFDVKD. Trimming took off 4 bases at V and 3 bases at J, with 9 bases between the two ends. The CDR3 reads CATSEGAYYEQYF. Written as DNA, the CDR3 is TGTGCCACCAGTGAGGGGGCCTACTACGAGCAGTACTTC.

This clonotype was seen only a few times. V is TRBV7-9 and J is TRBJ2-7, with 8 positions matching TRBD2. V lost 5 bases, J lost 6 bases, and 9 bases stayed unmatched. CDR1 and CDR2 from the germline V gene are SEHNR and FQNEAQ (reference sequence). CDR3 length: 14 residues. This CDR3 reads CASSPGTRLLEQYF. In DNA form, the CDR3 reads TGTGCCAGCAGCCCCGGGACTAGACTCCTCGAGCAGTACTTC. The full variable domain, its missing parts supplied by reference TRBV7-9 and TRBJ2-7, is DTGVSQNPRHKITKRGQNVTFRCDPISEHNRLYWYRQTLGQGPEFLTYFQNEAQLEKSRLLSDRFSAERPKGSFSTLEIQRTEQGDSAMYLCASSPGTRLLEQYFGPGTRLTVT.

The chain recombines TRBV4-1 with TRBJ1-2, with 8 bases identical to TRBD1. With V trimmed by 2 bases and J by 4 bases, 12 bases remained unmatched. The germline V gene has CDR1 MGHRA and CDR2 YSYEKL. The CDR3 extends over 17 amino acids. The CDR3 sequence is CASSQLKSGGAFYGYTF. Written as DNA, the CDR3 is TGCGCCAGCAGCCAACTTAAATCAGGGGGCGCGTTCTATGGCTACACCTTC.

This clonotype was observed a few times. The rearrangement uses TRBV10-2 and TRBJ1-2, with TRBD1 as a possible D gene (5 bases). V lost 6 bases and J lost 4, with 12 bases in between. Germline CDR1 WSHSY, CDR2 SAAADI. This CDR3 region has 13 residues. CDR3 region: CASRGTEIYGYTF. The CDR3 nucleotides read TGCGCCAGCAGGGGGACGGAGATCTATGGCTACACCTTC.

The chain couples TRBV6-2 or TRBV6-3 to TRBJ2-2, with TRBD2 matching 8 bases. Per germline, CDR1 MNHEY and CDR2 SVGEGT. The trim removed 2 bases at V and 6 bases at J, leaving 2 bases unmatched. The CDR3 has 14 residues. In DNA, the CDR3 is TGTGCCAGCAGTTACGGCGGGAGGTCCGGGGAGCTGTTTTTT. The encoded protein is CASSYGGRSGELFF.

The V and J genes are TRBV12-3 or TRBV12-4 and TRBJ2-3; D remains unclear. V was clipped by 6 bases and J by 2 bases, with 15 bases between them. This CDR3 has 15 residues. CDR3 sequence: CASRPLLVNTDTQYF. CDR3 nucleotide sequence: TGTGCCAGCAGGCCACTACTGGTAAACACAGATACGCAGTATTTT.